This T cell receptor (beta chain) was sequenced in a study of blood T cell repertoires in COVID-19. Produced via immunoSEQ multiplex PCR; TCRdb's table is partial and in-frame only. In the table there are some 100,000 clones, 70% to 90% of which are singletons. Followed longitudinally, the Seattle patients had been enrolled during active infection. V lost 1 base and J lost 3; bases outside the gene matches: 9. The CDR3 consists of 17 residues. Germline assignment: CDR1 LGHNT and CDR2 FRNRAP. The sample taken for sequencing was peripheral blood. The clonotype originates from a man between 45 and 60 years old with COVID-19, enrolled during active disease. The V call is TRBV12-5, the J call TRBJ2-1; 7 nucleotides line up with TRBD1. The CDR3 here is CASGLGLLGGNYNEQFF. The CDR3 region has the DNA TGTGCTAGTGGTTTGGGCCTTCTAGGGGGCAACTACAATGAGCAGTTCTTC.